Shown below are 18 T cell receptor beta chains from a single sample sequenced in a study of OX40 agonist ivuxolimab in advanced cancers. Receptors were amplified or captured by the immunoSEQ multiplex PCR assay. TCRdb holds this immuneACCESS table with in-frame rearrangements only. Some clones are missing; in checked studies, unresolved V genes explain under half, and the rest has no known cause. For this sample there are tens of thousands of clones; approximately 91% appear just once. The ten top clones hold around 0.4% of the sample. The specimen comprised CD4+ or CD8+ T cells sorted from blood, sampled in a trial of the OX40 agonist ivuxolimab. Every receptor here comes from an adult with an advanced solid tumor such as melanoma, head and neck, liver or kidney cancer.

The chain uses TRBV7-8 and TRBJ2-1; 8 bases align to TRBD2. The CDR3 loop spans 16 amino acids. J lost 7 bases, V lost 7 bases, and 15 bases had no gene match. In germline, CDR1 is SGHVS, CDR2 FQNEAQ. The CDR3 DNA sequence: TGTGCCAGCAAAACAACGGGAGGGCCCGGATCGAATGAGCAGTTCTTC. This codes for CASKTTGGPGSNEQFF.

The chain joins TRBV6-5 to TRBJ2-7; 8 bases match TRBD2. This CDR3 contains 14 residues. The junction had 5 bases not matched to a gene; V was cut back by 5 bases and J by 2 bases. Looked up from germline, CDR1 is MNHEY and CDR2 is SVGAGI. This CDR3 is CASSQTSVTYEQYF. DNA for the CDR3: TGTGCCAGCAGTCAGACTAGCGTAACCTACGAGCAGTACTTC.

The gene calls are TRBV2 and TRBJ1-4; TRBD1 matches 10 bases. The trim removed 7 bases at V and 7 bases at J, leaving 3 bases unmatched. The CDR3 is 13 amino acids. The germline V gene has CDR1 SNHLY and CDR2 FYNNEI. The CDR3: CASTGQGVEKLFF. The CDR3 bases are TGTGCCAGCACAGGACAGGGGGTTGAAAAACTGTTTTTT.

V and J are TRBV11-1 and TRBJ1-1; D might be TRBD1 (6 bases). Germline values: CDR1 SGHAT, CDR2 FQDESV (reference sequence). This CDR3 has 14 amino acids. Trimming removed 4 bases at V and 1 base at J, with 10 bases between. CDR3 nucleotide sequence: TGTGCCAGCAGCTCGCAACAGGGGAACACTGAAGCTTTCTTT. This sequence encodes CASSSQQGNTEAFF.

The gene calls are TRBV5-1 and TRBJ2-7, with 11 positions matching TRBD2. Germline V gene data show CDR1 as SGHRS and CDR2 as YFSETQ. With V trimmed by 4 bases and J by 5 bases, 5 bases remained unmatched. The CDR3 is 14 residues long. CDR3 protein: CASSKLAGEDEQYF. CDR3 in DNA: TGCGCCAGCAGCAAACTAGCGGGAGAAGACGAGCAGTACTTC.

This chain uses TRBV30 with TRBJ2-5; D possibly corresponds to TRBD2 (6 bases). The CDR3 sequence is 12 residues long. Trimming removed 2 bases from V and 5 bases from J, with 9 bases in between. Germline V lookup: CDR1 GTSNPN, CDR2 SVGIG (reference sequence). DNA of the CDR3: TGTGCCTGGAGTCGGGAGTGGGAGACCCAGTACTTC. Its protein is CAWSREWETQYF.

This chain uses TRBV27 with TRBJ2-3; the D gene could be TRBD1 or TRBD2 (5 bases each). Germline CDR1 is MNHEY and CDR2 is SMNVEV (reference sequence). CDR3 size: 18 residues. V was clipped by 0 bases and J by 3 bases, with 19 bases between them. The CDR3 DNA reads TGTGCCAGCAGTTTATCCAGGTGGGGGTTGAGGGGAACAGATACGCAGTATTTT. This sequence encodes CASSLSRWGLRGTDTQYF.

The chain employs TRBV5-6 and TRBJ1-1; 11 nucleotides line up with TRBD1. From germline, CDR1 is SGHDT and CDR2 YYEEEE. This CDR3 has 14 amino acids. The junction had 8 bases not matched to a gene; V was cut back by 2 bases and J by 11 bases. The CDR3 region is CASSLTGTGGFAFF. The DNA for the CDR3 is TGTGCCAGCAGCTTAACCGGGACAGGGGGTTTCGCTTTCTTT.

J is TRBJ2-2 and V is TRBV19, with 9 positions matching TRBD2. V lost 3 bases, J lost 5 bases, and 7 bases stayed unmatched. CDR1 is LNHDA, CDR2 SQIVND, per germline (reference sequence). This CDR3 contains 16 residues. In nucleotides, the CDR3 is TGTGCCAGTAGTATTGATAGCGGGAGAAGAACCGGGGAGCTGTTTTTT. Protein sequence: CASSIDSGRRTGELFF. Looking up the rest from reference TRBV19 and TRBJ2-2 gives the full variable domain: DGGITQSPKYLFRKEGQNVTLSCEQNLNHDAMYWYRQDPGQGLRLIYYSQIVNDFQKGDIAEGYSVSREKKESFPLTVTSAQKNPTAFYLCASSIDSGRRTGELFFGEGSRLTVL.

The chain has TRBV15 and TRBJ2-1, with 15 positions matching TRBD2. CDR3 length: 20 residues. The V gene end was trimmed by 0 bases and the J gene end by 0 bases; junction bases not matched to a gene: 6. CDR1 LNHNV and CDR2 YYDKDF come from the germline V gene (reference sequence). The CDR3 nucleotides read TGTGCCACCAGCAGAGATATGGGACTAGCGGGAGGCCGCTCCTACAATGAGCAGTTCTTC. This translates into CATSRDMGLAGGRSYNEQFF.

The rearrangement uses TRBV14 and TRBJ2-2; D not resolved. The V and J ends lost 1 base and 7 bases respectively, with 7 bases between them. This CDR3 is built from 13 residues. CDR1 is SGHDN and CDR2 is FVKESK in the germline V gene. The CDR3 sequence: CASSQGGYGELFF. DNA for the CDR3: TGTGCCAGCAGCCAAGGCGGTTACGGGGAGCTGTTTTTT. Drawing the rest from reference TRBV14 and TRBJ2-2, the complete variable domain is EAGVTQFPSHSVIEKGQTVTLRCDPISGHDNLYWYRRVMGKEIKFLLHFVKESKQDESGMPNNRFLAERTGGTYSTLKVQPAELEDSGVYFCASSQGGYGELFFGEGSRLTVL.

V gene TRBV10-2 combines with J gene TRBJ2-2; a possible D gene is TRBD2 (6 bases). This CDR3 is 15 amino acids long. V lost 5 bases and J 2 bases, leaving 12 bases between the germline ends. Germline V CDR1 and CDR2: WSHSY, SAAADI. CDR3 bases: TGCGCCAGCAGTTGGGCCGCGGGAAACACCGGGGAGCTGTTTTTT. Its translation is CASSWAAGNTGELFF.

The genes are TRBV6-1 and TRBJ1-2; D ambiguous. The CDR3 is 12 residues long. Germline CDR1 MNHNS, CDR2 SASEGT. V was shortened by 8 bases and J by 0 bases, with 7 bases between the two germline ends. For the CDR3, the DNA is TGTGCCAGCGGGAGGACTAACTATGGCTACACCTTC. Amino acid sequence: CASGRTNYGYTF.

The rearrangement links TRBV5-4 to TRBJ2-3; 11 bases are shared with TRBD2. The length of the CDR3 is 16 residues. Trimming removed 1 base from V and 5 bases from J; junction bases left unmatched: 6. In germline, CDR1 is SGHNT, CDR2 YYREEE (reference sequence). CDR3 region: CASSLFLAGGVDTQYF. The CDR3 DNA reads TGTGCCAGCAGCTTGTTCCTAGCGGGAGGTGTAGATACGCAGTATTTT.

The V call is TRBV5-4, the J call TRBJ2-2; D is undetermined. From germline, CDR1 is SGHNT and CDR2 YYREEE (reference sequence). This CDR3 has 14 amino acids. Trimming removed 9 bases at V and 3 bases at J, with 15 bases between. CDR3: CATGLGYYTGELFF. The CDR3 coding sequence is TGTGCCACCGGCTTGGGATACTACACCGGGGAGCTGTTTTTT.

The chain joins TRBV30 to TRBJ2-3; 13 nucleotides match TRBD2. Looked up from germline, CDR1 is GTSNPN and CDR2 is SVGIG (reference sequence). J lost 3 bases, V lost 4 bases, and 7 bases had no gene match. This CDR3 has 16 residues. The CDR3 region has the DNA TGTGCCTGGACCGTAGGGACTAGCGGGATAACAGATACGCAGTATTTT. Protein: CAWTVGTSGITDTQYF.

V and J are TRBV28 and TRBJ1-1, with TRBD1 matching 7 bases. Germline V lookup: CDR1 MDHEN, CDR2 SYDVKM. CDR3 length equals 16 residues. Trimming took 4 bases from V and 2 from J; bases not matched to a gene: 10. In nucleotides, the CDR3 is TGTGCCAGCAGTTCCTACAGGGGAACTATCAACACTGAAGCTTTCTTT. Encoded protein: CASSSYRGTINTEAFF.

The CDR3 sequence: CASSLGRTSGSYEQYF. As DNA, the CDR3 is TGCGCCAGCAGCTTGGGGAGGACTAGCGGGAGCTACGAGCAGTACTTC. This sequence joins TRBV5-1 and TRBJ2-7; the match to TRBD2 covers 13 bases. Trimming at V came to 0 bases and at J to 3 bases, leaving 3 bases not matched to a gene. Per germline, CDR1 SGHRS and CDR2 YFSETQ. The CDR3 runs to 16 residues. Based on the CDR3 plus reference TRBV5-1 and TRBJ2-7, the full variable domain is KAGVTQTPRYLIKTRGQQVTLSCSPISGHRSVSWYQQTPGQGLQFLFEYFSETQRNKGNFPGRFSGRQFSNSRSEMNVSTLELGDSALYLCASSLGRTSGSYEQYFGPGTRLTVT.